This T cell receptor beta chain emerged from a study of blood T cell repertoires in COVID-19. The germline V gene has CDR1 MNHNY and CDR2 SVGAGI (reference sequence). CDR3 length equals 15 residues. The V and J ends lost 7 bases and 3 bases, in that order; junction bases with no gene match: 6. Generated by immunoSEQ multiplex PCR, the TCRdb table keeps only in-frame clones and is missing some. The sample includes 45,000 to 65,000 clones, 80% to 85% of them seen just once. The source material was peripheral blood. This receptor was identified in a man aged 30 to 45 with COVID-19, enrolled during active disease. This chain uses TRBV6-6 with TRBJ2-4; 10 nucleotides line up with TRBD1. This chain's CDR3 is CASNGQGGVKNIQYF. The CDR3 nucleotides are TGTGCCAGCAACGGACAGGGGGGAGTCAAAAACATTCAGTACTTC.